Below are 17 T cell receptor beta chains sequenced from a single sample in a study of blood T cell repertoires in COVID-19. Assay: immunoSEQ multiplex PCR; the TCRdb copy retains only in-frame clones and omits some. Among approximately 150,000 clones listed, roughly 88% were seen once. The sequenced material came from peripheral blood. All receptors come from a woman aged 50 to 65 in a cohort sampled during active or convalescent COVID-19.

CDR3: CASSPAFNQPQHF. The CDR3, as DNA: TGTGCCAGCTCACCGGCATTCAATCAGCCCCAGCATTTT. The chain employs TRBV18 and TRBJ1-5; no clear D gene. This CDR3 spans 13 amino acids. V lost 3 bases and J 3 bases, leaving 6 bases between the germline ends. From germline, CDR1 is KGHSH and CDR2 LQKENI.

This clone has a single count. This chain connects TRBV10-3 to TRBJ1-4; tentatively, D is TRBD1 (5 bases). Germline V gives CDR1 ENHRY, CDR2 SYGVKD. Trimming shortened V by 6 bases and J by 0 bases, and 17 bases separated the two germline ends. CDR3 length: 17 residues. CDR3 in amino acids: CAISAGEGISTNEKLFF. CDR3 sequence (DNA): TGTGCCATCAGCGCCGGGGAGGGGATTTCAACTAATGAAAAACTGTTTTTT.

The chain is built from TRBV5-1 and TRBJ2-5; D ambiguous. V lost 2 bases, J lost 2 bases, and 4 bases lay in between. From germline, CDR1 is SGHRS and CDR2 YFSETQ. The CDR3 length is 12 residues. The CDR3 region has the DNA TGCGCCAGCAGCTTTCTACAAGAGACCCAGTACTTC. It codes for CASSFLQETQYF.

The chain combines TRBV10-3 with TRBJ2-5; 8 bases fit TRBD2. CDR3 size: 15 residues. Germline assignment: CDR1 ENHRY and CDR2 SYGVKD. The trim removed 5 bases at V and 8 bases at J, leaving 13 bases unmatched. The CDR3 protein is CAISTAGAGLVTQYF. CDR3 in DNA: TGTGCCATCAGTACCGCCGGCGCGGGACTAGTAACCCAGTACTTC.

The V gene is TRBV19, the J gene TRBJ2-1; TRBD1 is a possible D gene (6 bases). Trimming shortened V by 5 bases and J by 4 bases, and 12 bases separated the two germline ends. This CDR3 is 14 amino acids long. CDR1 LNHDA and CDR2 SQIVND come from the germline V gene (reference sequence). CDR3 bases: TGTGCCAGTAGTGAAGGACAGCCTTACAATGAGCAGTTCTTC. Translated, it gives CASSEGQPYNEQFF.

As for this clone: Within the sample, other DNA sequences also encode this same CDR3. The V gene is TRBV5-1, the J gene TRBJ1-1, with D tentatively TRBD1 (5 bases). V shed 0 bases and J shed 2 bases, with 5 bases lying between them. The CDR3 totals 13 residues. CDR1 and CDR2 from the germline V gene are SGHRS and YFSETQ. CDR3 amino acids: CASSLGGNTEAFF. The CDR3 nucleotides are TGCGCCAGCAGCTTGGGGGGCAACACTGAAGCTTTCTTT.

The chain combines TRBV19 with TRBJ1-4; 8 nucleotides line up with TRBD1. The CDR3 is 15 residues long. Germline CDR1 is LNHDA and CDR2 is SQIVND (reference sequence). The V gene end was trimmed by 6 bases and the J gene end by 3 bases; junction bases not matched to a gene: 6. The CDR3: CASSRSRGPNEKLFF. DNA for the CDR3: TGTGCCAGTAGCCGGTCCAGGGGGCCTAATGAAAAACTGTTTTTT.

The CDR3: CASSQQGRNTGELFF. The CDR3 DNA reads as TGTGCCAGCAGCCAACAAGGGAGAAACACCGGGGAGCTGTTTTTT. V is TRBV3-1 (or the pseudogene TRBV3-2) and J is TRBJ2-2, with D possibly being TRBD2 (5 bases). Per germline, CDR1 LGHDT and CDR2 YNNKEL (reference sequence). Trimming removed 2 bases from V and 2 bases from J, with 9 bases in between. This CDR3 has 15 amino acids.

V and J are TRBV5-4 and TRBJ2-1, with 8 bases matching TRBD2. Trimming at V came to 1 base and at J to 8 bases, leaving 11 bases not matched to a gene. Germline V CDR1 and CDR2: SGHNT, YYREEE (reference sequence). The CDR3 is made up of 16 amino acids. The CDR3 spells CASSLRLSGGWDEQFF. CDR3 coding DNA: TGTGCCAGCAGCTTGCGGCTTTCGGGGGGGTGGGATGAGCAGTTCTTC.

The chain uses TRBV5-1 and TRBJ2-5, with 11 nucleotides matching TRBD2. This CDR3 contains 17 residues. With 0 bases clipped from V and 1 base from J, the junction kept 5 bases outside the gene matches. Germline-derived CDR1 and CDR2 are SGHRS and YFSETQ. CDR3 loop: CASSLVPSGGSQETQYF. The CDR3 bases are TGCGCCAGCAGCTTGGTGCCTAGCGGGGGGTCCCAAGAGACCCAGTACTTC.

The gene calls are TRBV19 and TRBJ1-1; 9 nucleotides align to TRBD1. V was pared by 5 bases and J by 5 bases, with 6 bases of the junction left unmatched. The CDR3 contains 14 residues. Germline V gene lookup returns CDR1 LNHDA and CDR2 SQIVND (reference sequence). CDR3 region: CASSEGQGGTEAFF. CDR3 coding DNA: TGTGCCAGTAGTGAGGGACAGGGTGGAACTGAAGCTTTCTTT.

The chain employs TRBV10-3 and TRBJ2-3; tentatively, D is TRBD2 (6 bases). The germline gives CDR1 ENHRY, CDR2 SYGVKD. The length of the CDR3 is 16 residues. V was clipped by 4 bases and J by 4 bases, with 18 bases between them. CDR3 protein: CAISAGGALFADTQYF. CDR3 coding DNA: TGTGCCATCAGTGCCGGGGGAGCACTGTTTGCAGATACGCAGTATTTT.

With regard to this clone: Additional DNA sequences in this sample encode the identical CDR3. The chain uses TRBV11-1 and TRBJ1-1; perhaps TRBD1 as D (6 bases). Trimming pared 5 bases from V and 1 base from J, leaving 8 bases between. The CDR3 runs to 13 residues. The germline V gene encodes CDR1 SGHAT and CDR2 FQDESV (reference sequence). The DNA for the CDR3 is TGTGCCAGCAGCCGGACAGAGAACACTGAAGCTTTCTTT. Its translation is CASSRTENTEAFF.

The J gene is TRBJ1-1, the V gene TRBV4-1; TRBD1 might be the D (6 bases). This CDR3 region has 15 residues. Germline CDR1 MGHRA, CDR2 YSYEKL. V lost 0 bases and J 4 bases, leaving 12 bases between the germline ends. CDR3 DNA: TGCGCCAGCAGCCAAGAGTGGCGGGGGGCCACTGAAGCTTTCTTT. It is translated as CASSQEWRGATEAFF.

This clone turned up a few times. V is TRBV5-1 and J is TRBJ1-1; D is unclear. The germline V gene has CDR1 SGHRS and CDR2 YFSETQ. Trimming removed 4 bases from V and 1 base from J, with 14 bases in between. The CDR3 loop spans 15 amino acids. This CDR3 reads CASSPVPAANTEAFF. CDR3 nucleotides: TGCGCCAGCAGCCCCGTCCCGGCGGCGAACACTGAAGCTTTCTTT.

This clone was detected only once. CDR3 sequence reads: CASSLNGRGLTDTQYF. The CDR3 DNA sequence: TGTGCCAGCAGCTTAAATGGGCGGGGACTCACAGATACGCAGTATTTT. The chain has TRBV7-2 and TRBJ2-3, with a possible D match to TRBD2 (6 bases). The CDR3 spans 16 residues. V shed 2 bases and J shed 2 bases, with 14 bases lying between them. The germline CDR1 and CDR2 sequences are SGHTA and FQGNSA.

This sequence joins TRBV11-3 and TRBJ2-3; 7 nucleotides line up with TRBD1. The CDR3 sequence is 15 residues long. CDR1 is SGHNT and CDR2 is YENEEA in the germline V gene. V shed 5 bases, J shed 6 bases, and the junction held 11 bases outside the gene matches. The CDR3 DNA sequence: TGTGCCAGCAGCCCCGGGACAGCTAAGCCGGATACGCAGTATTTT. Translated: CASSPGTAKPDTQYF. The full variable domain, with the rest looked up from reference TRBV11-3 and TRBJ2-3, is EAGVVQSPRYKIIEKKQPVAFWCNPISGHNTLYWYLQNLGQGPELLIRYENEEAVDDSQLPKDRFSAERLKGVDSTLKIQPAELGDSAVYLCASSPGTAKPDTQYFGPGTRLTVL.